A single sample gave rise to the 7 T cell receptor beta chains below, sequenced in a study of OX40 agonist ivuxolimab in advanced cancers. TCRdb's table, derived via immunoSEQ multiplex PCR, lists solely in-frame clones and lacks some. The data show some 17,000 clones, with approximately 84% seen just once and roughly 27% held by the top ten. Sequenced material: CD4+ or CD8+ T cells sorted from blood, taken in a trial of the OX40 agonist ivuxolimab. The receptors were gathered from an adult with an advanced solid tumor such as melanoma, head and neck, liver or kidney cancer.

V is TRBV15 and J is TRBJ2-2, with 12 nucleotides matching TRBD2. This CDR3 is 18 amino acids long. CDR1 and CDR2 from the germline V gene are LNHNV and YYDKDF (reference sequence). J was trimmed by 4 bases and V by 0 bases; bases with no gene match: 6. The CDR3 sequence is CATSRDLGLAGSTGELFF. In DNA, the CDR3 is TGTGCCACCAGCAGAGATCTTGGACTAGCGGGGAGCACCGGGGAGCTGTTTTTT.

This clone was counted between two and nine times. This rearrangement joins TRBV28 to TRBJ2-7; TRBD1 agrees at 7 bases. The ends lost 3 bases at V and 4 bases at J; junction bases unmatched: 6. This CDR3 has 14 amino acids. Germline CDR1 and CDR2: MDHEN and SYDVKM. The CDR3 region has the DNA TGTGCCAGCAGTTTGGCAGGGGGTTTGTACGAGCAGTACTTC. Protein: CASSLAGGLYEQYF.

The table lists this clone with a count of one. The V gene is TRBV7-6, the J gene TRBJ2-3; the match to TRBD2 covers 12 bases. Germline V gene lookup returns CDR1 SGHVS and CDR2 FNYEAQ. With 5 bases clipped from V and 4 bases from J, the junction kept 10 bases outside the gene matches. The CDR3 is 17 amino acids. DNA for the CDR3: TGTGCCAGCAGCCTACTAGCGGGGGGTCGGAAATCAGATACGCAGTATTTT. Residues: CASSLLAGGRKSDTQYF.

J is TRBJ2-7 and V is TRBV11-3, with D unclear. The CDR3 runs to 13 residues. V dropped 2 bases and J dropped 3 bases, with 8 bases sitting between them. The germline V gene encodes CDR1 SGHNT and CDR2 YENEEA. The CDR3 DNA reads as TGTGCCAGCAGCTTAAATACGGACTACGAGCAGTACTTC. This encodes CASSLNTDYEQYF.

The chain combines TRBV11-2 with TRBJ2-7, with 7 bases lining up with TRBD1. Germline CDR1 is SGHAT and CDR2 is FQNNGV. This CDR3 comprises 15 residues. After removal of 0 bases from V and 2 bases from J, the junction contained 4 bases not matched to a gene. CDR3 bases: TGTGCCAGCAGCTTAGACCTCGGGACAGCCTACGAGCAGTACTTC. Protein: CASSLDLGTAYEQYF.

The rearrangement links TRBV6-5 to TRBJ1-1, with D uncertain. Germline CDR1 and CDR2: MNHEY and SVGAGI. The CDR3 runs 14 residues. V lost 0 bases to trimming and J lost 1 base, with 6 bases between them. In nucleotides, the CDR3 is TGTGCCAGCAGTTACTCCCGTTGGAACACTGAAGCTTTCTTT. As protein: CASSYSRWNTEAFF.

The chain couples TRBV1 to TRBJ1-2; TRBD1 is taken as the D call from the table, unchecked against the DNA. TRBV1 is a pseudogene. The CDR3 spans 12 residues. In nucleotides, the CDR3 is TGCACCAGCAGCAAGGGACACTATGACTACACCTTC. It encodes CTSSKGHYDYTF.